This TCR beta chain is drawn from a study of identical twins. A universal primer site was added by template switching, and unique molecular identifiers were carried by the cDNA. TCRdb reprocessed the 5' RACE reads via MiXCR and lists one record per CDR3 protein. The sample comprises 1.5 million or so distinct CDR3 sequences, about 31% of which are singletons, and approximately 0.25% rests with the top ten. Findings and caveats of the study: Weaker excess twin sharing was seen among beta out-of-frame sequences. Models, which agreed with sharing between unrelated individuals, nonetheless underestimated the out-of-frame TCR alpha sharing seen in monozygotic twins. There were fewer insertions in abundant cord blood beta clonotypes, but memory repertoires showed no such pattern.

Concerning this clonotype: Antigen: not known.

This CDR3 region has 14 residues. Trimming cost V 2 bases and J 11 bases, with 18 bases left between them. The germline CDR1 and CDR2 sequences are SGHDN and FVKESK. Material: cord blood. The receptor was derived from a newborn girl in good health. The chain links TRBV14 to TRBJ1-1; TRBD1 might be the D (6 bases). The CDR3 loop is CASSQTFGGLRAFF. Written as DNA, the CDR3 is TGTGCCAGCAGCCAAACCTTCGGGGGGCTGAGGGCTTTCTTT.